These T cell receptor beta chains were read from a single sample in a study of blood T cell repertoires in COVID-19. Using immunoSEQ multiplex PCR, the repertoire was profiled, and TCRdb retains in-frame clones only, with some absent. Among over 100,000 clones listed, 70% to 90% were seen once. The sequencing input was peripheral blood. The receptors were sampled from a man between 45 and 60 years old with active COVID-19. The conserved cysteine and the conserved F or W are not part of the CDR3 here. The D gene is left open where the match is weak.

d_call: NA
v_call: TRBV7-2
cdr3_length: 12
cdr3_aa: ASSLRRNRDEQY

d_call: NA
v_call: TRBV5-4
cdr3_length: 12
cdr3_aa: ASSFQGGHGELF

d_call: TRBD2
v_call: TRBV6-5
cdr3_length: 13
cdr3_aa: ASSTGTSVPETQY

d_call: NA
v_call: TRBV4-2
cdr3_length: 14
cdr3_aa: ASSRLGVRNTDTQY

d_call: NA
v_call: TRBV7-2
cdr3_length: 15
cdr3_aa: ASSLTPGTGNTGELF

d_call: NA
v_call: TRBV30
cdr3_length: 10
cdr3_aa: AWSDRNEEQY

d_call: TRBD2
v_call: TRBV9
cdr3_length: 14
cdr3_aa: ASSVGTSRGQETQY

d_call: NA
v_call: TRBV28
cdr3_length: 11
cdr3_aa: ASSNQGFYGYT

d_call: NA
v_call: TRBV12-3/TRBV12-4
cdr3_length: 11
cdr3_aa: ASSRQILDIIY

d_call: NA
v_call: TRBV4-1
cdr3_length: 12
cdr3_aa: ASSQWQGQETQY

d_call: NA
v_call: TRBV3-1/TRBV3-2
cdr3_length: 13
cdr3_aa: ASSQDTSSYNEQF

d_call: NA
v_call: TRBV6-2/TRBV6-3
cdr3_length: 15
cdr3_aa: ASSYSFPGPREEPQH

d_call: NA
v_call: TRBV7-9
cdr3_length: 14
cdr3_aa: ASSPPGTGKPGELF

d_call: TRBD1
v_call: TRBV24-1
cdr3_length: 11
cdr3_aa: ATSVDREETQY

d_call: TRBD2
v_call: TRBV3-1/TRBV3-2
cdr3_length: 11
cdr3_aa: ASSQDRLAGAH